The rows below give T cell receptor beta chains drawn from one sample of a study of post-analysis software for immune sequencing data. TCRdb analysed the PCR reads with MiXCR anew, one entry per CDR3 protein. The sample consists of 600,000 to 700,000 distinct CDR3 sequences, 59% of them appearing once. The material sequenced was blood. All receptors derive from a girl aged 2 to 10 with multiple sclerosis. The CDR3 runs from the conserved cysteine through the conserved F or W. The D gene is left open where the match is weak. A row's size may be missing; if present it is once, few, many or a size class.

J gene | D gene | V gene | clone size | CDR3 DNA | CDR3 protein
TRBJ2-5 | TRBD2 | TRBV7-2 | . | TGTGCCAGCAGCTTAGTGCGGGGGGCCTCCCAAGAGACCCAGTACTTC | CASSLVRGASQETQYF
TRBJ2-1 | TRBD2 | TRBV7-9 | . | TGTGCCAGCAGCCCAGCCGGGGGAGGGGAGCAGTTCTTC | CASSPAGGGEQFF
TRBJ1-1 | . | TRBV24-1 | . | TGTGCCACCAGTGATAGGCACACTGAAGCTTTCTTT | CATSDRHTEAFF
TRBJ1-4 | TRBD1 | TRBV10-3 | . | TGTGCCGCCCCGACGGGACAGAGAACTGAAAAACTGTTTTTT | CAAPTGQRTEKLFF
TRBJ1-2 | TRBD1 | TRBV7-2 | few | TGTGCCAGCAGCTTTCTTGGACAGGGGGGAGGCTACACCTTC | CASSFLGQGGGYTF
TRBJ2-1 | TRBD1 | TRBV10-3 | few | TGTGCCATCAGTGAGTCGGGACAGGGCTACAATGAGCAGTTCTTC | CAISESGQGYNEQFF
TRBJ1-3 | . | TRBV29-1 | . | TGCAGCGCCGAGGGGGAGGCTGGAAACACCATATATTTT | CSAEGEAGNTIYF
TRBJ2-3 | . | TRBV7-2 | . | TGTGCCAGCAGCGTCCAGGGAGATACGCAGTATTTT | CASSVQGDTQYF
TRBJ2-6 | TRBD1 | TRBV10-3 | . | TGTGCCATCACTACTCCGGGAAAGGGGGCACCTTCTGGGGCCAACGTCCTGACTTTC | CAITTPGKGAPSGANVLTF
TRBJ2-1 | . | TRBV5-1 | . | TGCGCCAGCTGCCTGGGTTCCGGGACACTTGACAATGAGCAGTTCTTC | CASCLGSGTLDNEQFF
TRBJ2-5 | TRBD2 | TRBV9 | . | TGTGCCAGCAGCTCGAGTAACAGACTAGCTCGAGAAAAAGAGACCCAGTACTTC | CASSSSNRLAREKETQYF
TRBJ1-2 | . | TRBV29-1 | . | TGCAGCGTTGTAGTGGGCGGAAACTATGGCTACACCTTC | CSVVVGGNYGYTF
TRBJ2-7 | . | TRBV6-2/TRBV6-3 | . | TGTGCCAGCAGTCAAAGGGGTTACGAGCAGTACTTC | CASSQRGYEQYF
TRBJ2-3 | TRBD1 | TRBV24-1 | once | TGTGCCACCAGTGACCCGGGACAGGGGGCGGCGGATACGCAGTATTTT | CATSDPGQGAADTQYF